This TCR beta chain is from a study of cytomegalovirus exposure and HLA in healthy donors. The study, taken as a whole, reports: Common viral pathogens seemed to be connected with several of the most significant clusters, according to a later analysis. Exclusion as indistinguishable affected some V segments, including TRBV6-2 and TRBV6-3. TCR sequences were mostly rare, though some public TCRs occurred in many donors.

The V gene lost 5 bases and the J gene lost 0 bases, with 11 bases spanning the gap. Germline assignment: CDR1 LNHDA and CDR2 SQIVND (reference sequence). The CDR3 loop spans 15 amino acids. Primers for the PCR totalled 60 Vbeta and 13 Jbeta. The data were produced by immunoSEQ multiplex PCR, yet TCRdb's version contains in-frame clones alone and is incomplete. The sample has around 110,000 clones, around a tenth seen once. This clone has more than one count but fewer than ten. Antigen unknown. The specimen was PBMCs. This sequence originates from a man aged 30 to 39 in good health and CMV-seronegative. The chain combines TRBV19 with TRBJ2-1; D perhaps matches TRBD1 (6 bases). CDR3 loop: CASSRGGVSYNEQFF. CDR3 sequence (DNA): TGTGCCAGTAGTCGAGGGGGAGTCTCCTACAATGAGCAGTTCTTC.